This entry is about one T cell receptor beta chain. As yet, its antigen is unknown. This CDR3 has 14 amino acids. Per the germline V gene, CDR1 is MNHNY and CDR2 is SVGAGI (reference sequence). V shed 11 bases and J shed 0 bases, with 14 bases lying between them. This specimen belongs to a study of cytomegalovirus exposure and HLA in healthy donors. Study results and limitations: Researchers reported from a later analysis that most CMV-associated TCR beta chains appeared HLA-restricted. Within an earlier analysis, most TCR beta V segments proved productive either about 87% or about 30% of the time.

The PCR contained 60 Vbeta and 13 Jbeta primers. Original processing methods: A follow-up analysis tallied 86 million or so unique TCR beta chains, some 9.9 million shared. Generated by immunoSEQ multiplex PCR, the TCRdb table keeps only in-frame clones and is missing some. V and J calls and clone size follow that table, whereas D and trimming were derived from the DNA. The table lists under 120,000 clones. The J gene is TRBJ1-3, the V gene TRBV6-6; D gene ambiguous. The sequence came from a man between 50 and 59 years old in good health and CMV-seronegative. Sequenced material: PBMCs. The CDR3 DNA reads as TGTGCCTCACGTGGTACAAACTCTGGAAACACCATATATTTT. Protein product: CASRGTNSGNTIYF.